These 2 T cell receptor beta chains came from one sample sequenced in a study of T-cell reconstitution after alpha-beta-depleted transplantation in children. TCRbeta library construction was performed incorporating unique molecular identifiers. A single record per CDR3 protein comes from TCRdb applying MiXCR to the PCR reads. Here the sample spans around 100,000 distinct CDR3 sequences, 5% to 6% being singletons. Sample: PBMCs, mostly from graft donor cells, taken 60 days after TCRalphabeta/CD19-depleted stem cell transplant. The receptor set was obtained from a female patient aged 2-15 years who had a stem cell transplant for Fanconi anemia, so the T cells may come from the graft donor.

As concerns this clonotype: Given a much more abundant clone one base away, this may be a read error. The missing conserved phenylalanine or tryptophan at the end of this CDR3 makes a read error likely. The rearrangement links TRBV18 to TRBJ2-7; no clear D gene. Germline V gene data show CDR1 as KGHSH and CDR2 as LQKENI. The V and J ends lost 3 bases and 5 bases respectively, with 11 bases between them. The CDR3 consists of 13 residues. CDR3 amino acids: CASSPPVDDEQYL. DNA for the CDR3: TGTGCCAGCTCACCTCCAGTGGACGACGAGCAGTACCTC.

There are many counts of this clonotype. V is TRBV4-1 and J is TRBJ2-1; D uncertain. V lost 2 bases, J lost 6 bases, and 8 bases lay in between. This CDR3 contains 13 residues. Per germline, CDR1 MGHRA and CDR2 YSYEKL. The CDR3: CASSQQYPNEQFF. CDR3 nucleotides: TGCGCCAGCAGCCAACAGTATCCCAATGAGCAGTTCTTC.